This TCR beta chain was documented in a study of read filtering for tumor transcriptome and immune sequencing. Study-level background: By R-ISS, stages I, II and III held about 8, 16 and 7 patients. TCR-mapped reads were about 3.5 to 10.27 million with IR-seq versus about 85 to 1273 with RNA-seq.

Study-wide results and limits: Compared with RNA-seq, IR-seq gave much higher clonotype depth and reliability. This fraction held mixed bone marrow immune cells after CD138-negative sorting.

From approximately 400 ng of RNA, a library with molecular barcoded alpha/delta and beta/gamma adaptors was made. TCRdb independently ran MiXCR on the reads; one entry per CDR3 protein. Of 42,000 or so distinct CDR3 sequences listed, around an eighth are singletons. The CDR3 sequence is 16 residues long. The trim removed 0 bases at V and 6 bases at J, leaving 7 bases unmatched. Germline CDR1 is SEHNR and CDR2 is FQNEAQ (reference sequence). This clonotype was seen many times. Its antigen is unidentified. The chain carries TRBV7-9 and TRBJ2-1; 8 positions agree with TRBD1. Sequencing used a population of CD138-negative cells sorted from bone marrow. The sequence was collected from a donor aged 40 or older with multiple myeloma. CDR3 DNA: TGTGCCAGCAGCTTAGCTCAGGGGGCGAGGCCCAATGAGCAGTTCTTC. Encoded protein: CASSLAQGARPNEQFF.